This paragraph covers one T cell receptor (beta chain) sequence. Here immunoSEQ multiplex PCR was the method, and the copy in TCRdb shows in-frame clones only, minus some. Among 50,000 to 65,000 clones listed, approximately 93% were seen once. These data originate in a study of T cell changes during pregnancy in multiple sclerosis. From germline, CDR1 is SGHDN and CDR2 FVKESK. This CDR3 is 12 amino acids long. V shed 1 base and J shed 9 bases, with 9 bases lying between them. The sequence was collected from a female donor with multiple sclerosis, enrolled in a pregnancy study. The V call is TRBV14, the J call TRBJ2-5, with D tentatively TRBD2 (6 bases). The input for sequencing was CD8+ T cells from peripheral blood mononuclear cells, taken in the second trimester of pregnancy. The DNA of the CDR3 is TGTGCCAGCAGCCAAGCCTGGGGGGCCCAGTACTTC. Protein: CASSQAWGAQYF.